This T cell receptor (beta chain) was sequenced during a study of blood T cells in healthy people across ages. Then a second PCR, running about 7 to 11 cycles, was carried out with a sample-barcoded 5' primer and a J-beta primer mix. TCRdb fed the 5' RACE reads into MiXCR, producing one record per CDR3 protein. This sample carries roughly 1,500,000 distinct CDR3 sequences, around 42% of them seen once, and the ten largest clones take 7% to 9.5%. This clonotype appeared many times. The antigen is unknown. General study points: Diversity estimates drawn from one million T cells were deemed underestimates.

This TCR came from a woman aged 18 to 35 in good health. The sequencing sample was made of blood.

The CDR3 spells CASSYLGQGAYEQYF. In nucleotides, the CDR3 is TGTGCCAGCAGTTACTTAGGGCAGGGCGCCTACGAGCAGTACTTC. The rearrangement uses TRBV6-6 and TRBJ2-7; the D gene is possibly TRBD1 (5 bases). V lost 1 base and J lost 2, with 12 bases in between. The CDR3 spans 15 residues. CDR1 is MNHNY, CDR2 SVGAGI, per germline (reference sequence).